This entry describes one T cell receptor (beta chain). This clonotype showed up just a few times. Its recognized antigen is unknown. It has no much larger one-base neighbor in the sample; base qualities were not kept. CDR1 and CDR2 are drawn from the germline V gene: SGHTA, FQGTGA. Clipping removes 6 bases from V and 1 base from J, with 5 as the unmatched junction base count. The CDR3 has 15 amino acids, counting the end cysteine and phenylalanine. The CDR3 DNA has 45 bases and is translated from base 1. TCR cDNA was made using 5'RACE template switching, a step that added a universal primer site and unique molecular identifiers. Priming for cDNA synthesis came from both the TCR alpha and TCR beta constant segments. Library amplification involved two PCR steps, and the second step added sample barcodes and sequencing adapters. Sequencing of libraries was performed on Illumina HiSeq 2500 (2x100 bp) or NovaSeq (2x150 bp). The original pipeline was this. MIGEC handled demultiplexing of reads and collapsing into UMI consensus sequences, while MiXCR performed V(D)J alignment. Vaccine-responding clonotypes were defined with edgeR using replicate PBMC samples, requiring FDR below 0.01 and a log2 fold change above 5 up to day 15. Each bulk clonotype received a CD4 or CD8 identity based on whether the sequenced CD4 or CD8 repertoire contained that clonotype at higher abundance. TCRdb passed the public sequencing reads through fastp at Q25 and MiXCR, retaining productive beta sequences. Records with the same CDR3 protein are collapsed into one entry carrying the most frequent genes and DNA. The V and J calls reflect TCRdb's pipeline rather than the authors' work. A total of more than 350,000 distinct CDR3 sequences appear in this sample, about 9.9% of them only once. More than 15% of the sample belongs to the ten largest clones.

This record comes from a study of T cells after yellow fever vaccination (dated by TCRdb to the late 2010s). Background for the entire study: Libraries from fractions with low cell numbers were prepared with the SMART-Seq v4 Ultra Low Input RNA kit. Bulk TCR alpha and beta repertoires were sequenced longitudinally to track T-cell clones before and after primary and booster YFV17D yellow fever vaccination. The cohort comprised two healthy male donors, one aged 18 to 30 and one aged 30 to 40 years. Bulk PBMC replicates and cell subsets were isolated from blood drawn at multiple timepoints before and after both primary and secondary immunization.

On the study overall, not on this receptor specifically: Computational filtering was needed because FACS-sorted repertoires could contain abundant contaminating clonotypes from the bulk population. Compared with the primary T-cell response, the secondary T-cell response was faster but weaker, reaching its peak on day 5 rather than on day 15. A small fraction of clonotypes appeared in both the CD4 and CD8 compartments, likely as a result of convergent recombination. Most clones expanded after primary vaccination (roughly 96% of CD4 and roughly 90% of CD8) were re-detected after the booster, suggesting that broad memory maintenance occurred. Because only two donors were included in the study, the extent to which the findings can be generalized is limited.

The label giving this sample's treatment or condition can be read as: live attenuated yellow fever vaccine strain. At every blood-draw timepoint, two biological replicates of bulk PBMCs were collected. A standard Ficoll-Paque protocol was used to isolate PBMCs from peripheral blood. TriZol was used to extract RNA from bulk PBMCs, from CD4 and CD8 fractions, and from dextramer-positive and dextramer-negative fractions. Specimen: PBMCs, collected on the day of the first yellow fever vaccination. Recombination connected TRBV7-3 to TRBJ2-5, with 10 bases matching TRBD2. This clonotype was sampled from a man aged 18 to 30 who received the YFV17D yellow fever vaccine. CDR3 protein: CASSKIAGGQETQYF. The DNA sequence is as follows: TGTGCCAGCAGTAAAATAGCGGGGGGCCAAGAGACCCAGTACTTC.